The T cell receptor beta chain under discussion was sequenced for a study of post-analysis software for immune sequencing data. The length of the CDR3 is 16 residues. With V trimmed by 5 bases and J by 3 bases, 10 bases remained unmatched. Unique-molecular-identifier-tagged TCR beta cDNA libraries were used. Each CDR3 protein is one row after TCRdb ran MiXCR on the PCR reads. This table holds roughly 540,000 distinct CDR3 sequences, roughly 34% found once. Study-wide points: Patients carried four or five TRBV segments more frequently than controls did, and TRBV5-6, TRBV5-1 and TRBV20-1 were among them.

This clonotype was found a few times. Its specificity is unknown. The sequence derives from a girl under 18 with multiple sclerosis. The V gene is TRBV12-3 or TRBV12-4, the J gene TRBJ2-7; 10 nucleotides match TRBD2. Sequencing was done on a sample of blood. The CDR3 protein is CASSNLRTSGGYEQYF. CDR3 DNA: TGTGCCAGCAGTAACCTCCGGACTAGCGGAGGCTACGAGCAGTACTTC.